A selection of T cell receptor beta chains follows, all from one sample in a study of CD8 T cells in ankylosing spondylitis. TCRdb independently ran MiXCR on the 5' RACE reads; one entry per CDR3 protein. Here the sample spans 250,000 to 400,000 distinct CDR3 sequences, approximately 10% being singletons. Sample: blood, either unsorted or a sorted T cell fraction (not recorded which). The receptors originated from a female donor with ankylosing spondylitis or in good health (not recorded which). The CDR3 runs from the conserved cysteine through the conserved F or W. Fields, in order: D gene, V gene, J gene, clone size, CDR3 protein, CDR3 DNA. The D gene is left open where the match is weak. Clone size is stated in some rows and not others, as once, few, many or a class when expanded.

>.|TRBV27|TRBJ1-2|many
CASSPRDNYGYTF
TGTGCCAGCAGTCCCAGGGATAACTATGGCTACACCTTC
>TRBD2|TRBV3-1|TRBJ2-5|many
CASSQVAGGRKTQYF
TGTGCCAGCAGCCAAGTAGCGGGAGGGCGCAAGACCCAGTACTTC
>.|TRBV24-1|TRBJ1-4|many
CATSDGGADEKLFF
TGTGCCACCAGTGATGGCGGGGCGGATGAAAAACTGTTTTTT
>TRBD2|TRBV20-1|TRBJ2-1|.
CSASPGLAGLDEQFF
TGCAGTGCTTCCCCGGGACTAGCGGGCCTGGATGAGCAGTTCTTC
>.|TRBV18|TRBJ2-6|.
CASRILGSELPGANVLTF
TGTGCCAGCAGAATACTGGGGTCGGAGCTTCCTGGGGCCAACGTCCTGACTTTC
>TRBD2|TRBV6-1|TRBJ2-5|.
CASRRIAGGPETQYF
TGTGCCAGCAGGAGGATAGCGGGAGGGCCTGAGACCCAGTACTTC
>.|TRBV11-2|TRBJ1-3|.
CASSWLGPSSGNTIYF
TGTGCCAGCAGCTGGTTAGGCCCCAGCTCTGGAAACACCATATATTTT
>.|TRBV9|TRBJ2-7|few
CASSPERGYEQYF
TGTGCCAGCAGCCCCGAACGGGGGTACGAGCAGTACTTC
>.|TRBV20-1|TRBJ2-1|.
CSASQAPGSYNEQFF
TGCAGTGCGAGCCAGGCTCCGGGCTCCTACAATGAGCAGTTCTTC
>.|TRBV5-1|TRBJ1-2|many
CASSLLGDGYTF
TGCGCCAGCAGCTTGCTAGGGGACGGCTACACCTTC
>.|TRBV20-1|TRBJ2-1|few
CSALGGALYNEQFF
TGCAGTGCCCTGGGGGGGGCCCTCTACAATGAGCAGTTCTTC
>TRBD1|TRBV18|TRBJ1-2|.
CASSPSDRGRGYTF
TGTGCCAGCTCACCTTCGGACAGGGGGCGAGGCTACACCTTC
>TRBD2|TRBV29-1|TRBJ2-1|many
CSVAVAGGPNEQFF
TGCAGCGTTGCTGTAGCGGGAGGGCCAAATGAGCAGTTCTTC
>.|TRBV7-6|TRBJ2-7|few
CASSRGASYEQYF
TGTGCCAGCAGCAGGGGGGCCTCCTACGAGCAGTACTTC
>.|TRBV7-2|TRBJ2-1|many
CASSRGPTGDNEQFF
TGTGCCAGCAGTCGCGGGCCAACGGGTGACAATGAGCAGTTCTTC
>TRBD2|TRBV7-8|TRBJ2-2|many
CASSLAPAGGLGAGELFF
TGTGCCAGCAGCTTAGCCCCGGCGGGGGGGCTTGGAGCCGGGGAGCTGTTTTTT
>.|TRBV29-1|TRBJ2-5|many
CSVEPPPETQYF
TGCAGCGTTGAGCCTCCACCGGAGACCCAGTACTTC
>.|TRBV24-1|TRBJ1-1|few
CATRESGYTEAFF
TGTGCCACCCGGGAGAGCGGGTACACTGAAGCTTTCTTT
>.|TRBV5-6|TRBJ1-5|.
CASSFVGSNQPQHF
TGTGCCAGCAGCTTTGTAGGGAGCAATCAGCCCCAGCATTTT
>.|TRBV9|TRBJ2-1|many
CASSVPGPAGYNEQFF
TGTGCCAGCAGCGTTCCTGGGCCGGCGGGGTACAATGAGCAGTTCTTC
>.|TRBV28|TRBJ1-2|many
CASSFPAVYGYTF
TGTGCCAGCAGTTTTCCAGCCGTTTATGGCTACACCTTC
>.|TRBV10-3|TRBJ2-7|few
CAISSGEADRYF
TGTGCCATCAGTTCTGGAGAGGCGGACAGGTACTTC
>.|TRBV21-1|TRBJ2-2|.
CASSWYWTGGTNTGELFF
TGTGCCAGCAGCTGGTATTGGACAGGGGGCACGAACACCGGGGAGCTGTTTTTT
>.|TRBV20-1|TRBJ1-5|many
CSARDSSVGMGLSTNQPQHF
TGCAGTGCTAGAGATAGCTCAGTGGGGATGGGCCTATCAACCAATCAGCCCCAGCATTTT
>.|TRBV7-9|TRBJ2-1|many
CASSPDPPAYNEQFF
TGTGCCAGCAGTCCTGACCCACCGGCCTACAATGAGCAGTTCTTC
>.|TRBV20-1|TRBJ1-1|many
CSALSTGNTEAFF
TGCAGTGCCCTATCGACAGGGAACACTGAAGCTTTCTTT
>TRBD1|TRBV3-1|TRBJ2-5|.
CASSPRGTGRETQYF
TGTGCCAGCAGCCCGAGGGGGACAGGGAGAGAGACCCAGTACTTC
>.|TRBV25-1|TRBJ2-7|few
CASSAGGLRGWPYEQYF
TGTGCCAGCAGTGCCGGGGGCCTGAGGGGGTGGCCCTACGAGCAGTACTTC
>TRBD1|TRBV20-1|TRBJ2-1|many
CSAPGPDRVYGEQFF
TGCAGTGCCCCAGGACCGGACAGGGTATATGGTGAGCAGTTCTTC
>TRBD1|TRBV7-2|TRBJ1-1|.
CASSPDRVIAEAFF
TGTGCCAGCAGCCCCGACAGGGTAATCGCTGAAGCTTTCTTT
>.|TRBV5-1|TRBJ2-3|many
CASSLDPRTDTQYF
TGCGCCAGCAGCTTGGATCCCCGCACAGATACGCAGTATTTT
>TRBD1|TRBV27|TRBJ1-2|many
CASSILPSGGYGYTF
TGTGCCAGCAGTATACTTCCTTCAGGGGGCTATGGCTACACCTTC
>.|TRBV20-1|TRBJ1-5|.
CSARDGTVSNQPQHF
TGCAGTGCTAGAGATGGTACAGTTAGCAATCAGCCCCAGCATTTT
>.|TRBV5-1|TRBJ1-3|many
CASSLQGNTGNTIYF
TGCGCCAGCAGCCTGCAGGGGAATACTGGAAACACCATATATTTT
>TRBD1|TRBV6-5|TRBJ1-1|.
CASRSFGTAHF
TGTGCCAGCAGGTCATTCGGGACAGCCCATTTT
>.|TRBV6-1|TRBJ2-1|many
CASSAESSYNEQFF
TGTGCCAGCAGCGCGGAGAGCTCCTACAATGAGCAGTTCTTC
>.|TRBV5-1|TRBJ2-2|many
CASSLPGGRPGELFF
TGCGCCAGCAGCTTGCCTGGTGGTCGACCCGGGGAGCTGTTTTTT
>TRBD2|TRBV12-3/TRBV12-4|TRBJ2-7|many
CASRSGGTSYEQYF
TGTGCCAGCAGAAGCGGGGGGACCTCCTACGAGCAGTACTTC
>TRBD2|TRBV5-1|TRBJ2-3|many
CASSFSGGGTDTQYF
TGCGCCAGCAGCTTTAGCGGGGGCGGCACAGATACGCAGTATTTT
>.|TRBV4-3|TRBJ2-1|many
CASSQEVDNEQFF
TGCGCCAGCAGCCAAGAAGTAGACAATGAGCAGTTCTTC
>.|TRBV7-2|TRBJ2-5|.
CASSLTNQETQYF
TGTGCCAGCAGCTTAACGAACCAAGAGACCCAGTACTTC
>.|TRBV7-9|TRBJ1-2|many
CASTRPPEAYGYTF
TGTGCCAGCACCCGACCGCCCGAGGCATATGGCTACACCTTC
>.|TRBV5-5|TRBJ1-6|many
CASKKMGDQRSPLHF
TGTGCCAGCAAAAAGATGGGGGACCAAAGATCACCCCTCCACTTT
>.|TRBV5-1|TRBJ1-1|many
CASSRGGGKDTEAFF
TGCGCCAGCAGCCGAGGGGGGGGGAAGGACACTGAAGCTTTCTTT
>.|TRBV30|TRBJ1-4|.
CAWSGQEKLFF
TGTGCCTGGAGTGGACAAGAAAAACTGTTTTTT
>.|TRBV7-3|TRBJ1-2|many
CASSASRDTNYGYTF
TGTGCCAGCAGCGCGAGCCGGGACACGAACTATGGCTACACCTTC
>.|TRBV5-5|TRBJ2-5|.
CASSPWTPQETQYF
TGTGCCAGCAGCCCCTGGACACCTCAAGAGACCCAGTACTTC
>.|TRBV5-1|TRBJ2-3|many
CASSPGTQSTDTQYF
TGCGCCAGCAGCCCAGGGACCCAGAGCACAGATACGCAGTATTTT
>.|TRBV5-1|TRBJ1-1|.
CASSLAQLGTEAFF
TGCGCCAGCAGCTTGGCACAGTTAGGCACTGAAGCTTTCTTT
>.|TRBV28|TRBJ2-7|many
CASSFLRSEQYF
TGTGCCAGCAGTTTTCTCCGGAGCGAGCAGTACTTC
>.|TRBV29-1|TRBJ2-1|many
CSVGRRNEQFF
TGCAGCGTTGGTCGTAGGAATGAGCAGTTCTTC
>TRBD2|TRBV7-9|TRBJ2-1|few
CASNPRGGRENEQFF
TGTGCCAGCAATCCACGGGGGGGCAGGGAGAATGAGCAGTTCTTC
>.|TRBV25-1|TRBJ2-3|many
CASSEPATGTLPDTQYF
TGTGCCAGCAGTGAGCCGGCCACAGGGACATTGCCAGATACGCAGTATTTT
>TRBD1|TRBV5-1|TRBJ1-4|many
CASSATGEGWNEKLFF
TGCGCCAGCAGCGCTACAGGGGAAGGGTGGAATGAAAAACTGTTTTTT
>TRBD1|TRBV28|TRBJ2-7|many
CASLRGQGAYEQYF
TGTGCCAGCCTTAGGGGACAGGGGGCCTACGAGCAGTACTTC
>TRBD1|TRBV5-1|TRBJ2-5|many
CASSSDRVGQETQYF
TGCGCCAGCAGCTCCGACAGGGTTGGACAAGAGACCCAGTACTTC